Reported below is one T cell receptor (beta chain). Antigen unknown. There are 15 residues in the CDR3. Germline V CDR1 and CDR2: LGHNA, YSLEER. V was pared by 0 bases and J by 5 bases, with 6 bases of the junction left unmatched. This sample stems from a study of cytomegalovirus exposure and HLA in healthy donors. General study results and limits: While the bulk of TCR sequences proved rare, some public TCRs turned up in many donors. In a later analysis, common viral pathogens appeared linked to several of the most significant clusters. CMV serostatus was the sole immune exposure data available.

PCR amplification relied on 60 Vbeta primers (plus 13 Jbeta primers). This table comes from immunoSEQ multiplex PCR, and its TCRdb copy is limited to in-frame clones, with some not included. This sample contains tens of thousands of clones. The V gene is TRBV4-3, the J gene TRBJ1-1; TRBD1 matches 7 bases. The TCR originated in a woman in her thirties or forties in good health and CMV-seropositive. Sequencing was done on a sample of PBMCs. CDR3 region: CASSQEPGGSTEAFF. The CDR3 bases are TGCGCCAGCAGCCAAGAGCCAGGGGGGTCTACTGAAGCTTTCTTT.